These T cell receptor beta chains were read from a single sample in a study of T cell repertoires in cytomegalovirus infection. TCRdb redid the calling of the reads with MiXCR, one entry per CDR3 protein. The sample has hundreds of thousands of distinct CDR3 sequences, roughly 35% seen once. Source material: PBMCs. The receptors stem from a human donor in good health (CMV status not recorded). Some clones in this sample may be carry-over from other donors' samples. Each CDR3 is given with its conserved first and last residue. Fields, in order: CDR3 length, clone size, V gene, CDR3 protein. Clone size is given for some rows only: seen once, a few or many times, or a class if the clone is expanded.

>15|few|TRBV6-2/TRBV6-3
CASRPDRDGHNEQFF
>13|NA|TRBV20-1
CSASTGEGYTQYF
>16|few|TRBV5-4
CASSSSVAGAHNEQFF
>14|many|TRBV6-1
CASSPEGGGYTQYF
>15|few|TRBV20-1
CSARLQGAFKQPQHF
>12|few|TRBV6-2/TRBV6-3
CAASSMNTEAFF
>16|NA|TRBV6-1
CASSEVEAARNTEAFF
>15|NA|TRBV28
CASSEDSPKPSEQYF
>15|NA|TRBV7-2
CASSLGGMRNQPQHF
>15|NA|TRBV28
CASSLSVRGRYEQYF
>13|NA|TRBV28
CASIRDLNSPLHF
>15|NA|TRBV5-1
CASSWGTASNQPQHF
>14|few|TRBV6-1
CASYPGTRGETQYF
>14|many|TRBV28
CASSLGRGSYGYTF
>15|NA|TRBV6-1
CASSETEAANTEAFF
>15|few|TRBV2
CASSEWRRGYNEQFF
>12|few|TRBV29-1
CSADRGNEKLFF
>21|many|TRBV6-6
CASSYPTNVGVDRLANYGYTF
>16|NA|TRBV11-2
CASSFPRTGGNSPLHF
>15|NA|TRBV7-9
CASSLVLGPTDTQYF
>13|NA|TRBV27
CASSLFLTDTQYF
>16|many|TRBV7-2
CASSTSGQGNNQPQHF
>15|NA|TRBV7-2
CASRPLTRGGYEQYF
>15|NA|TRBV28
CASSWFPGENTEAFF
>14|NA|TRBV6-5
CASSYYGPNYEQYF
>17|few|TRBV7-8
CASSLGNAGGSQETQYF
>11|few|TRBV5-4
CASSLDYEAFF
>15|few|TRBV6-8
CASRISVNSNQPQHF
>16|NA|TRBV2
CASSELDGLGNQPQHF
>16|NA|TRBV3-1
CASSAMGGKFNEKLFF
>16|NA|TRBV3-1
CASSQAGGANYNEQFF
>13|few|TRBV7-2
CASSYWPQETQYF
>14|NA|TRBV12-3/TRBV12-4
CASRPDLGRDEAFF
>14|NA|TRBV7-9
CASIPSRVGTEAFF
>15|NA|TRBV4-1
CASSPGPQAADTQYF
>17|NA|TRBV19
CASIPSPGQASNQPQHF
>14|few|TRBV30
CAWSRDRAYNEQFF
>13|many|TRBV7-2
CASSLAEDYEQYF
>17|NA|TRBV28
CASASGAMGLMNTEAFF
>14|few|TRBV3-1
CASSHRGAANEQYF
>12|NA|TRBV6-1
CASSEESHEQYF
>15|many|TRBV7-2
CASRTAGGRGNTIYF
>15|NA|TRBV28
CASSYQQGTPYEQYF
>16|few|TRBV4-1
CASSRSQGATNEKLFF
>16|few|TRBV5-6
CASSFGGGRTTDTQYF
>12|NA|TRBV28
CASSTLVYGYTF
>17|few|TRBV5-1
CASSVPTSGGLRSEQFF
>15|NA|TRBV24-1
CATRRASGGTDTQYF
>16|NA|TRBV6-2/TRBV6-3
CASTKRGTGGSQPQHF
>15|NA|TRBV6-8
CASKISNQGSEKLFF
>14|once|TRBV5-5
CASSGDSGVLEQFF
>15|many|TRBV7-2
CASSSPGISADEAFF
>14|NA|TRBV29-1
CSVSDRARTYEQYF
>16|few|TRBV7-9
CASSLYQGTITDTQYF
>14|NA|TRBV19
CASSRAGRSYEQYF
>15|NA|TRBV7-2
CASSPQGSAGTKAFF
>15|NA|TRBV15
CATSSRDTEYNEQFF
>16|once|TRBV25-1
CASSDLGQGNSGELFF
>13|few|TRBV28
CASSSEGSYGYTF
>15|NA|TRBV7-2
CASSLGRGRSNEQFF